These T cell receptor beta chains were read from a single sample in a study of blood T cell repertoires in COVID-19. Some clones are missing from TCRdb's copy, which holds only in-frame ones; the method was immunoSEQ multiplex PCR. This sample has about 70,000 clones; 80% occur once, and the top ten carry roughly 18%. The specimen sequenced was peripheral blood. These receptors originate from a man between 65 and 85 years old who had recovered from COVID-19. The conserved cysteine and the conserved F or W are not part of the CDR3 here. D genes are given only for firm matches. Rows may omit the clone size; those that give it use once, few, many or a size class.

abundance | d_gene | j_gene | v_gene | CDR3aa
NA | NA | TRBJ2-5 | TRBV9 | ASSVVGGWQETQY
NA | NA | TRBJ2-7 | TRBV6-5 | ASSYGQGIGYEQY
once | NA | TRBJ1-4 | TRBV2 | ASSEGGSNEKLF
NA | TRBD2 | TRBJ2-7 | TRBV11-2 | ASSSTSGSSYEQY
NA | NA | TRBJ1-1 | TRBV14 | ASSREGGTEAF
once | NA | TRBJ1-2 | TRBV28 | ASSRTGYGYT
NA | NA | TRBJ1-2 | TRBV3-1/TRBV3-2 | ASSQGGSFGYT
NA | TRBD1 | TRBJ1-1 | TRBV5-5 | ASSGRDRNTEAF
NA | NA | TRBJ2-7 | TRBV19 | ASSIRGTPRGTYEQY
NA | NA | TRBJ1-1 | TRBV7-2 | ASSYTRGDTEAF
NA | TRBD2 | TRBJ2-1 | TRBV19 | ASSSRTSGSRNEQF
NA | TRBD1 | TRBJ2-7 | TRBV24-1 | ATSRDRVDEQY
NA | TRBD1 | TRBJ1-1 | TRBV7-2 | ASSPSTGLLATEAF
NA | TRBD2 | TRBJ2-5 | TRBV2 | ASRGLAGFGGTQY
few | NA | TRBJ1-3 | TRBV10-2 | ASTRGMDGNTIY
NA | NA | TRBJ2-1 | TRBV5-4 | ASRPDYLNEQF
NA | NA | TRBJ1-2 | TRBV5-4 | ASSFGSSGPEGGYT
NA | NA | TRBJ1-4 | TRBV5-1 | ASSLGTSATNEKLF
once | NA | TRBJ1-1 | TRBV5-4 | ASSLVGQFSNTEAF
NA | NA | TRBJ1-5 | TRBV4-1 | ASSPSRDTQPQH
NA | NA | TRBJ2-6 | TRBV29-1 | SVVDQVGANVLT
NA | NA | TRBJ2-3 | TRBV19 | ASSHRGSGTDTQY